These 21 T cell receptor beta chains originate from one sample sequenced in a study of blood T cell repertoires in COVID-19. Only in-frame clones appear in the TCRdb table, and some are missing; sequencing was by immunoSEQ multiplex PCR. The sample gives roughly 320,000 clones, roughly 90% of which show up once; about 4% is in the top ten. The sequencing sample was made of PBMCs or T cells enriched from blood (not recorded which). Receptor source: a woman aged 25 to 39 who had been exposed to COVID-19.

The chain has TRBV5-1 and TRBJ2-1; D perhaps matches TRBD2 (5 bases). Trimming shortened V by 6 bases and J by 4 bases, and 11 bases separated the two germline ends. CDR1 and CDR2 (germline): SGHRS, YFSETQ. The CDR3 length is 13 residues. CDR3 residues: CASTPDFYNEQFF. The CDR3 coding sequence is TGCGCCAGCACCCCGGACTTTTACAATGAGCAGTTCTTC.

The J gene is TRBJ2-5, the V gene TRBV20-1, with a tentative D call TRBD1 (5 bases). This CDR3 is 11 amino acids long. Trimming pared 5 bases from V and 4 bases from J, leaving 8 bases between. Germline-derived CDR1 and CDR2 are DFQATT and SNEGSKA (reference sequence). The CDR3 loop is CSASQVETQYF. DNA of the CDR3: TGCAGTGCTTCACAGGTAGAGACCCAGTACTTC.

The chain carries TRBV7-9 and TRBJ1-4; tentative D call: TRBD1 (5 bases). V was shortened by 8 bases and J by 8 bases, with 21 bases between the two germline ends. The germline gives CDR1 SEHNR, CDR2 FQNEAQ (reference sequence). CDR3 length: 15 amino acids. The CDR3 is CASDGSAPRGEKLFF. CDR3 nucleotide sequence: TGTGCCAGCGACGGGTCGGCCCCGCGGGGCGAAAAACTGTTTTTT.

The chain couples TRBV19 to TRBJ1-5; TRBD1 matches 8 bases. V gave up 4 bases and J gave up 5 bases; unmatched junction bases: 4. Germline assignment: CDR1 LNHDA and CDR2 SQIVND (reference sequence). This CDR3 spans 14 amino acids. For the CDR3, the DNA is TGTGCCAGTAGTAGACAGGGGAGGGATCAGCCCCAGCATTTT. Encoded protein: CASSRQGRDQPQHF.

The genes are TRBV5-1 and TRBJ2-5, with 9 bases aligning to TRBD1. J gave up 5 bases and V 2 bases, and 7 bases lay outside the gene matches. Germline values: CDR1 SGHRS, CDR2 YFSETQ. The CDR3 is made up of 15 amino acids. DNA of the CDR3: TGCGCCAGCAGCTTCTTAGACAGGGGGTTGGAGACCCAGTACTTC. This encodes CASSFLDRGLETQYF.

As DNA, the CDR3 is TGTGCCAGCAGTCGCGGCGGGGGGGATAGGAATGAGCAGTTCTTC. Its translation is CASSRGGGDRNEQFF. The chain employs TRBV2 and TRBJ2-1; 9 nucleotides align to TRBD2. The V gene's germline CDR1 is SNHLY and CDR2 FYNNEI. J lost 7 bases, V lost 5 bases, and 9 bases had no gene match. The CDR3 spans 15 residues.

This chain uses TRBV9 with TRBJ1-3; 8 bases match TRBD1. The CDR3 contains 16 residues. V trimming: 1 base; J trimming: 4 bases; junction bases outside the gene matches: 7. Germline lookup yields CDR1 SGDLS and CDR2 YYNGEE. CDR3 residues: CASSVLDRDKGNTIYF. DNA for the CDR3: TGTGCCAGCAGCGTACTGGACAGGGATAAGGGAAACACCATATATTTT.

The J gene is TRBJ1-1, the V gene TRBV5-1, with D uncertain. V was shortened by 4 bases and J by 0 bases, with 10 bases between the two germline ends. Germline CDR1 and CDR2: SGHRS and YFSETQ. The CDR3 consists of 14 residues. Here the CDR3 reads CASSTRPVNTEAFF. The CDR3 DNA reads as TGCGCCAGCAGCACCCGTCCGGTGAACACTGAAGCTTTCTTT.

The chain couples TRBV29-1 to TRBJ2-7; D is possibly TRBD1 (6 bases). Looked up from germline, CDR1 is SQVTM and CDR2 is ANQGSEA. Trimming took 2 bases from V and 7 from J, leaving 24 bases between them. This CDR3 is built from 16 residues. CDR3 in amino acids: CSVESPVAGVNSEQYF. The CDR3 DNA reads as TGCAGCGTTGAATCCCCCGTGGCAGGGGTGAATTCTGAGCAGTACTTC.

The chain has TRBV3-1 (or the pseudogene TRBV3-2) and TRBJ2-3; 8 bases agree with TRBD2. The CDR3 is 16 residues long. Losses at the gene ends were 4 bases for V and 6 bases for J; bases not matched to a gene: 12. Germline V lookup: CDR1 LGHDT, CDR2 YNNKEL (reference sequence). This CDR3 is CASSRTGGPPHDTQYF. The CDR3 coding sequence is TGTGCCAGCAGCCGAACGGGGGGGCCCCCACACGATACGCAGTATTTT.

This clone was seen once. The chain uses TRBV24-1 and TRBJ2-3, with TRBD1 matching over 10 bases. In germline, CDR1 is KGHDR, CDR2 SFDVKD. Trimming at V came to 2 bases and at J to 3 bases, leaving 1 base not matched to a gene. The CDR3 runs 15 residues. This chain's CDR3 is CATSDWTGGTDTQYF. For the CDR3, the DNA is TGTGCCACCAGTGATTGGACAGGGGGGACAGATACGCAGTATTTT.

This chain joins TRBV7-2 and TRBJ2-1; the D gene is possibly TRBD2 (5 bases). CDR1 is SGHTA and CDR2 is FQGNSA in the germline V gene. The CDR3 is 17 residues long. The V end lost 5 bases, the J end lost 0 bases, and 17 bases lay between the germline ends. CDR3 region: CASSLGLKISSYNEQFF. The CDR3 region has the DNA TGTGCCAGCAGCCTTGGACTCAAGATTAGCTCCTACAATGAGCAGTTCTTC.

This chain links TRBV3-1 (or the pseudogene TRBV3-2) with TRBJ2-1, with a tentative D call TRBD2 (6 bases). There are 18 residues in the CDR3. Germline values: CDR1 LGHDT, CDR2 YNNKEL (reference sequence). The V end was cut by 0 bases, the J end by 1 base, with 16 bases between. The CDR3 bases are TGTGCCAGCAGCCAAGATCCGCTAGCTAGCGTGTCCTACAATGAGCAGTTCTTC. Protein sequence: CASSQDPLASVSYNEQFF.

The chain combines TRBV5-1 with TRBJ1-2, with TRBD1 matching over 7 bases. This CDR3 region has 13 residues. CDR1 and CDR2 from the germline V gene are SGHRS and YFSETQ. Trimming cost V 4 bases and J 5 bases; bases outside gene matches: 5. CDR3 nucleotides: TGCGCCAGCAGCCGGGAGACAGGGTATGGCTACACCTTC. Its translation: CASSRETGYGYTF. The variable domain in full, completed from reference TRBV5-1 and TRBJ1-2, reads KAGVTQTPRYLIKTRGQQVTLSCSPISGHRSVSWYQQTPGQGLQFLFEYFSETQRNKGNFPGRFSGRQFSNSRSEMNVSTLELGDSALYLCASSRETGYGYTFGSGTRLTVV.

The chain uses TRBV6-5 and TRBJ1-6; 8 bases are a match to TRBD1. This CDR3 is 16 amino acids long. Looked up from germline, CDR1 is MNHEY and CDR2 is SVGAGI. V gave up 0 bases and J gave up 7 bases; unmatched junction bases: 5. As DNA, the CDR3 is TGTGCCAGCAGTTACTCGATTCAGGGGGCCAATTCACCCCTCCACTTT. It encodes CASSYSIQGANSPLHF.

The V call is TRBV5-6, the J call TRBJ1-2, with D unresolved. CDR1 and CDR2 (germline): SGHDT, YYEEEE. CDR3 size: 13 residues. Deletions cut 2 bases from V and 4 bases from J, with 9 bases between. CDR3: CASSFTQVYGYTF. DNA for the CDR3: TGTGCCAGCAGCTTTACGCAGGTCTATGGCTACACCTTC.

This clone was seen just once. J is TRBJ2-3 and V is TRBV4-1; 13 positions match TRBD2. The J segment lost 1 base and the V segment lost 2 bases, leaving 3 bases of the junction unmatched. There are 17 residues in the CDR3. Germline CDR1 is MGHRA and CDR2 is YSYEKL. In DNA, the CDR3 is TGCGCCAGCAGCCAAACCGGGACTAGCGGGGGCACAGATACGCAGTATTTT. This codes for CASSQTGTSGGTDTQYF.

The chain couples TRBV2 to TRBJ1-5; possible D gene TRBD1, 6 bases. Per germline, CDR1 SNHLY and CDR2 FYNNEI. V was pared by 6 bases and J by 7 bases, with 16 bases between. The CDR3 sequence is 14 residues long. The CDR3 spells CASRWQGLGQPQHF. The CDR3 region has the DNA TGTGCCAGCAGATGGCAGGGGCTCGGGCAGCCCCAGCATTTT.

This sequence joins TRBV11-2 and TRBJ2-7, with D perhaps matching TRBD2 (5 bases). The germline V gene encodes CDR1 SGHAT and CDR2 FQNNGV. The CDR3 runs to 14 residues. V was pared by 6 bases and J by 4 bases, with 16 bases between. CDR3 sequence reads: CASSQTRGIYEQYF. DNA of the CDR3: TGTGCCAGCAGTCAGACGCGAGGGATATACGAGCAGTACTTC. The whole variable domain, remainder taken from reference TRBV11-2 and TRBJ2-7, is EAGVAQSPRYKIIEKRQSVAFWCNPISGHATLYWYQQILGQGPKLLIQFQNNGVVDDSQLPKDRFSAERLKGVDSTLKIQPAKLEDSAVYLCASSQTRGIYEQYFGPGTRLTVT.

This clone was observed once. The chain employs TRBV5-1 and TRBJ2-3, with 9 bases lining up with TRBD2. Germline V gene data show CDR1 as SGHRS and CDR2 as YFSETQ. Trimming took 0 bases from V and 5 from J; bases not matched to a gene: 7. The CDR3 has 16 residues. The CDR3 nucleotides are TGCGCCAGCAGCTTGGAGGCTAGCGGGGTAAGAGATACGCAGTATTTT. It encodes CASSLEASGVRDTQYF.

This chain uses TRBV9 with TRBJ1-3; perhaps TRBD1 as D (6 bases). Between the trimmed V and J ends, which lost 3 bases and 0 bases, there was a span of 10 bases. Germline lookup yields CDR1 SGDLS and CDR2 YYNGEE. The CDR3 spans 15 residues. The CDR3 here is CASSGRQVSGNTIYF. CDR3 nucleotides: TGTGCCAGCAGCGGCCGACAGGTCTCTGGAAACACCATATATTTT.